These T cell receptor beta chains were read from a single sample in a study of identical twins. MiXCR was run by TCRdb on the 5' RACE reads, yielding one entry per CDR3 protein. The data hold hundreds of thousands of distinct CDR3 sequences, with around 6.1% observed a single time. Material for sequencing was naive T cells sorted from blood. All receptors derive from a man between 18 and 29 years old in good health. Both conserved end residues are part of each CDR3. The order of the fields is CDR3 DNA, CDR3 protein, J gene, clone size, D gene, V gene. A D gene is named only where the DNA matches it firmly. Not all rows give a size; the values are once, few, many and, for expanded clones, a class.

DNA: TGTGCCAGCAGCGTATCCGGACGGGATGAAGCTTTCTTT
CDR3: CASSVSGRDEAFF
J: TRBJ1-1
size: many
D: -
V: TRBV9

DNA: TGTGCCAGCAGTTACCAGTCGAAGCTTGGGGAGCTGTTTTTT
CDR3: CASSYQSKLGELFF
J: TRBJ2-2
size: many
D: -
V: TRBV6-5

DNA: TGCGCCAGCAGCACCCTCGGGGATAGCAATCAGCCCCAGCATTTT
CDR3: CASSTLGDSNQPQHF
J: TRBJ1-5
size: many
D: -
V: TRBV5-1

DNA: TGTGCCACCAGTGAGCGATCTCGGGGGGAAGAGACCCAGTACTTC
CDR3: CATSERSRGEETQYF
J: TRBJ2-5
size: -
D: TRBD2
V: TRBV24-1

DNA: TGTGCCAGCGGGACTGAGCAGTTCTTC
CDR3: CASGTEQFF
J: TRBJ2-1
size: few
D: -
V: TRBV6-2/TRBV6-3

DNA: TGTGCCACCATCCCCGGGACAGGGGACGAGACCCAGTACTTC
CDR3: CATIPGTGDETQYF
J: TRBJ2-5
size: many
D: TRBD1
V: TRBV10-3

DNA: TGCAGCTCCTGGGGGGCGCCAGATACGCAGTATTTT
CDR3: CSSWGAPDTQYF
J: TRBJ2-3
size: many
D: -
V: TRBV29-1

DNA: TGTGCCAGCATCCCCGGGGCGGATGGTGAGCAGTTCTTC
CDR3: CASIPGADGEQFF
J: TRBJ2-1
size: many
D: -
V: TRBV27

DNA: TGTGCCAGCAGGGGACAAAAGAACACCGGGGAGCTGTTTTTT
CDR3: CASRGQKNTGELFF
J: TRBJ2-2
size: -
D: -
V: TRBV12-3/TRBV12-4

DNA: TGTGCCAGCAGTTACTCTGTGCCTTTGATGGACACCGGGGAGCTGTTTTTT
CDR3: CASSYSVPLMDTGELFF
J: TRBJ2-2
size: few
D: -
V: TRBV6-5

DNA: TGTGCCAGCAGCCGTAATCAGGGAGGGAAGTTCTTC
CDR3: CASSRNQGGKFF
J: TRBJ2-1
size: many
D: TRBD2
V: TRBV6-5

DNA: TGCAGTGCTAGAGGGAGCCGGGTAAATTCACCCCTCCACTTT
CDR3: CSARGSRVNSPLHF
J: TRBJ1-6
size: many
D: -
V: TRBV20-1

DNA: TGCAGCGTTGGACTAGCGGGATACACCGGGGAGCTGTTTTTT
CDR3: CSVGLAGYTGELFF
J: TRBJ2-2
size: many
D: TRBD2
V: TRBV29-1

DNA: TGTGCCAGCAGCCGCGGAGGGGAGGGCGCCTACAATGAGCAGTTCTTC
CDR3: CASSRGGEGAYNEQFF
J: TRBJ2-1
size: many
D: TRBD2
V: TRBV3-1

DNA: TGTGCCACCATTCCCCGCTTACACAATGAGCAGTTCTTC
CDR3: CATIPRLHNEQFF
J: TRBJ2-1
size: many
D: -
V: TRBV24-1

DNA: TGTGCCAGCAGGTTAAGGGGATCTAATGAAAAACTGTTTTTT
CDR3: CASRLRGSNEKLFF
J: TRBJ1-4
size: -
D: -
V: TRBV6-5

DNA: TGTGCCACCAGCAGAGATCGCGGGAGCTTTTCCGGGGAGCTGTTTTTT
CDR3: CATSRDRGSFSGELFF
J: TRBJ2-2
size: -
D: TRBD2
V: TRBV15

DNA: TGTGCCAGCAGCTTAAGGGGTGGTAGGGGTCGTTCCTATAATTCACCCCTCCACTTT
CDR3: CASSLRGGRGRSYNSPLHF
J: TRBJ1-6
size: -
D: -
V: TRBV11-2

DNA: TGTGCCAGCAGTTCTTGGACAGCAAACTATGGCTACACCTTC
CDR3: CASSSWTANYGYTF
J: TRBJ1-2
size: many
D: -
V: TRBV7-9

DNA: TGCGCCAGCAGCCACCGGACTAGCGGGAGGAAGTCCCAAGAGACCCAGTACTTC
CDR3: CASSHRTSGRKSQETQYF
J: TRBJ2-5
size: -
D: TRBD2
V: TRBV4-1

DNA: TGTGCCAGCAGCCAAGAGGGGCGGGCCAGGGAAGGGGAGCAGTACTTC
CDR3: CASSQEGRAREGEQYF
J: TRBJ2-7
size: -
D: -
V: TRBV3-1

DNA: TGTGCCAGCAGCTTCGCGGGACTAGCCTCCAATGAGCAGTTCTTC
CDR3: CASSFAGLASNEQFF
J: TRBJ2-1
size: many
D: TRBD2
V: TRBV11-2

DNA: TGTGCCAGCAGCCAAGATGGCCTAGCGGGAGTCCCCTACGAGCAGTACTTC
CDR3: CASSQDGLAGVPYEQYF
J: TRBJ2-7
size: many
D: TRBD2
V: TRBV3-1

DNA: TGTGCCATCAGTGAGATAGCCACCGGGGAGCTGTTTTTT
CDR3: CAISEIATGELFF
J: TRBJ2-2
size: many
D: -
V: TRBV10-3

DNA: TGTGCCAGCAGCCTTCGACTAGCGGGAGGGGAGCTGTTTTTT
CDR3: CASSLRLAGGELFF
J: TRBJ2-2
size: many
D: TRBD2
V: TRBV7-2

DNA: TGCAGCGTCATAGAGCAGGGGGATACGCAGTATTTT
CDR3: CSVIEQGDTQYF
J: TRBJ2-3
size: many
D: -
V: TRBV29-1

DNA: TGCAGCGTCAGAGGCCTAGCGGGAGTCGATAATGAGCAGTTCTTC
CDR3: CSVRGLAGVDNEQFF
J: TRBJ2-1
size: many
D: TRBD2
V: TRBV29-1

DNA: TGCAGTGCTAGATCCGTTAGGACAGGGTGGGCAGATACGCAGTATTTT
CDR3: CSARSVRTGWADTQYF
J: TRBJ2-3
size: few
D: TRBD1
V: TRBV20-1

DNA: TGCAGTGCTAGTCGGACCGTCGGAAACACCATATATTTT
CDR3: CSASRTVGNTIYF
J: TRBJ1-3
size: many
D: -
V: TRBV20-1

DNA: TGCAGCGTTGAAGATCGGGTGGGGGGCGAGCAGTACTTC
CDR3: CSVEDRVGGEQYF
J: TRBJ2-7
size: many
D: -
V: TRBV29-1

DNA: TGCAGTGCTAGTATAGGGACTCGAGATGAGCAGTTCTTC
CDR3: CSASIGTRDEQFF
J: TRBJ2-1
size: many
D: -
V: TRBV20-1

DNA: TGCGCCAGCAGCCAAAGCTTCGGGACAGGGGGCTACGAGCAGTACTTC
CDR3: CASSQSFGTGGYEQYF
J: TRBJ2-7
size: once
D: TRBD1
V: TRBV4-3

DNA: TGCGCCAGCATGTACAGGGAGGGAGCCTACGAGCAGTACTTC
CDR3: CASMYREGAYEQYF
J: TRBJ2-7
size: many
D: -
V: TRBV5-1

DNA: TGTGCCAGCAGCCCCGAGACACCATACAATGAGCAGTTCTTC
CDR3: CASSPETPYNEQFF
J: TRBJ2-1
size: many
D: -
V: TRBV7-2

DNA: TGTGCCAGCAGCTTAGGGGACAATCTGGGCAATGGCTACACCTTC
CDR3: CASSLGDNLGNGYTF
J: TRBJ1-2
size: -
D: -
V: TRBV7-9

DNA: TGTGCCAGCAGCCAAGGGTCAGCGAACTCTGGGGCCAACGTCCTGACTTTC
CDR3: CASSQGSANSGANVLTF
J: TRBJ2-6
size: few
D: -
V: TRBV7-9

DNA: TGCAGTGCCCGATCGACAGGGTGGCGTATAGATACGCAGTATTTT
CDR3: CSARSTGWRIDTQYF
J: TRBJ2-3
size: few
D: TRBD1
V: TRBV20-1

DNA: TGTGCCAGCAGCCTCAGGGACCCAAGTGAGGAGACCCAGTACTTC
CDR3: CASSLRDPSEETQYF
J: TRBJ2-5
size: -
D: -
V: TRBV6-1

DNA: TGCAGTGCTAGTCCTAGCGAGAACACCGGGGAGCTGTTTTTT
CDR3: CSASPSENTGELFF
J: TRBJ2-2
size: many
D: -
V: TRBV20-1

DNA: TGTGCCAGCAGCCAAGAAGGGGACTTGAGGGACAATGAGCAGTTCTTC
CDR3: CASSQEGDLRDNEQFF
J: TRBJ2-1
size: -
D: -
V: TRBV4-2

DNA: TGTGCCACCAGCAGAGGCAGAGACTACAATGAGCAGTTCTTC
CDR3: CATSRGRDYNEQFF
J: TRBJ2-1
size: few
D: -
V: TRBV15

DNA: TGTGCCAGCAGCCCCCGGACAGGGGATCCGGCAGATACGCAGTATTTT
CDR3: CASSPRTGDPADTQYF
J: TRBJ2-3
size: -
D: TRBD1
V: TRBV11-2

DNA: TGTGCCTGGATTATGGACTTTGGAAACACCATATATTTT
CDR3: CAWIMDFGNTIYF
J: TRBJ1-3
size: many
D: -
V: TRBV30

DNA: TGTGCCAGCAGTTTATGGTCAGCGGCGGATCTCTCCTACGAGCAGTACTTC
CDR3: CASSLWSAADLSYEQYF
J: TRBJ2-7
size: many
D: -
V: TRBV28

DNA: TGTGCCAGCACCCCTGGAGTGGTTAGTGAGCAGTTCTTC
CDR3: CASTPGVVSEQFF
J: TRBJ2-1
size: -
D: -
V: TRBV25-1

DNA: TGTGCCATCAGTGAGTCGGTGTACAATGAGCAGTTCTTC
CDR3: CAISESVYNEQFF
J: TRBJ2-1
size: many
D: -
V: TRBV10-3

DNA: TGCAGTGCTAGTGAGGGACAGGGAGGTGGCTACACCTTC
CDR3: CSASEGQGGGYTF
J: TRBJ1-2
size: few
D: TRBD1
V: TRBV20-1

DNA: TGTGCCAGCAGTTACCCAAGCGGGAGGGCAACCTACGAGCAGTACTTC
CDR3: CASSYPSGRATYEQYF
J: TRBJ2-7
size: -
D: TRBD2
V: TRBV6-2/TRBV6-3

DNA: TGTGCCAGCAGTGGAGCCGAAGGGGCAACTAATGAAAAACTGTTTTTT
CDR3: CASSGAEGATNEKLFF
J: TRBJ1-4
size: -
D: -
V: TRBV25-1

DNA: TGCAGTGCTAGAGAGGACGAGCAGTACTTC
CDR3: CSAREDEQYF
J: TRBJ2-7
size: many
D: -
V: TRBV20-1

DNA: TGTGCCAGCAGGGGCACAGGGGGATCTAACTATGGCTACACCTTC
CDR3: CASRGTGGSNYGYTF
J: TRBJ1-2
size: many
D: TRBD1
V: TRBV6-1

DNA: TGTGCCAGCAGTTTCGATGAGCTCGAGCAGTACTTC
CDR3: CASSFDELEQYF
J: TRBJ2-7
size: -
D: -
V: TRBV28

DNA: TGCAGTGCTAGAGATCTAGGACTAGCGGAATACAATGAGCAGTTCTTC
CDR3: CSARDLGLAEYNEQFF
J: TRBJ2-1
size: many
D: TRBD2
V: TRBV20-1

DNA: TGCGCCAGCAGTACAGGACAGGGAGGAGGCGAAAAACTGTTTTTT
CDR3: CASSTGQGGGEKLFF
J: TRBJ1-4
size: few
D: TRBD1
V: TRBV4-3

DNA: TGTGCCAGCTCACCAGGTGTACATAATGAAAAACTGTTTTTT
CDR3: CASSPGVHNEKLFF
J: TRBJ1-4
size: -
D: -
V: TRBV18

DNA: TGTGCCAGCAGTTCTCGGCCCGAGGTCTATGGCTACACCTTC
CDR3: CASSSRPEVYGYTF
J: TRBJ1-2
size: few
D: -
V: TRBV6-5

DNA: TGTGCCAGCAGCTGGAGACAGGGTCAAGATACGCAGTATTTT
CDR3: CASSWRQGQDTQYF
J: TRBJ2-3
size: few
D: TRBD1
V: TRBV3-1

DNA: TGTGCCACCAACCGACTAGCGGGAGTCACAGATACGCAGTATTTT
CDR3: CATNRLAGVTDTQYF
J: TRBJ2-3
size: many
D: TRBD2
V: TRBV2

DNA: TGCAGCGTTTCAGGATTTGACTATGGCTACACCTTC
CDR3: CSVSGFDYGYTF
J: TRBJ1-2
size: many
D: -
V: TRBV29-1

DNA: TGTGCCAGCAGCTGGAGCCCTGGCACAGATACGCAGTATTTT
CDR3: CASSWSPGTDTQYF
J: TRBJ2-3
size: few
D: -
V: TRBV5-6